Following are 5 T cell receptor beta chains from one sample sequenced in a study of human T cells and chemical hapten exposure. TCRdb ran MiXCR on the RACE reads and lists one entry per CDR3 protein. The sample carries some 50,000 distinct CDR3 sequences, roughly 4.5% recorded once. Time point specified: healthy volunteer bleed at 2 weeks. The authors' total RNA extraction used unfractionated whole blood. The sequencing sample was made of whole blood. Source of these receptors: a human donor in good health. Some clones in this sample may be carry-over from other donors' samples.

The rearrangement links TRBV15 to TRBJ2-3; D unresolved. The germline V gene encodes CDR1 LNHNV and CDR2 YYDKDF (reference sequence). This CDR3 has 13 residues. V lost 3 bases to trimming and J lost 6 bases, with 10 bases between them. For the CDR3, the DNA is TGTGCCACCAGCAGGGAATTATATGATACGCAGTATTTT. Translation gives CATSRELYDTQYF. Together with reference TRBV15 and TRBJ2-3, the CDR3 gives the full variable domain: DAMVIQNPRYQVTQFGKPVTLSCSQTLNHNVMYWYQQKSSQAPKLLFHYYDKDFNNEADTPDNFQSRRPNTSFCFLDIRSPGLGDTAMYLCATSRELYDTQYFGPGTRLTVL.

This clonotype was seen at least ten times. This chain links TRBV5-1 with TRBJ1-3; a weak D match, TRBD1 (5 bases). From germline, CDR1 is SGHRS and CDR2 YFSETQ. V gave up 4 bases and J gave up 0 bases, with 11 bases separating them. The CDR3 has 15 amino acids. The CDR3 DNA is TGCGCCAGCAGCCGGGGCGGGAGCTCTGGAAACACCATATATTTT. It is translated as CASSRGGSSGNTIYF.

This clonotype was found many times. This sequence joins TRBV15 and TRBJ2-5; D gene ambiguous. CDR1 and CDR2 (germline): LNHNV, YYDKDF (reference sequence). This CDR3 has 14 amino acids. Trimming shortened V by 1 base and J by 1 base, and 7 bases separated the two germline ends. Written as DNA, the CDR3 is TGTGCCACCAGCAGAGCTGGGTCCCAAGAGACCCAGTACTTC. Its translation is CATSRAGSQETQYF.

V usage is TRBV7-3 and J usage is TRBJ1-1, with a possible D match to TRBD1 (6 bases). From germline, CDR1 is SGHTA and CDR2 FQGTGA. V lost 2 bases, J lost 0 bases, and 10 bases lay in between. This CDR3 has 15 residues. In DNA, the CDR3 is TGTGCCAGCAGCTTAGGGGGGCCCCTGAACACTGAAGCTTTCTTT. This sequence encodes CASSLGGPLNTEAFF.

This clonotype has a handful of counts. The rearrangement uses TRBV12-3 or TRBV12-4 and TRBJ1-5, with TRBD1 as a possible D gene (5 bases). CDR3 size: 14 residues. The V end lost 5 bases, the J end lost 3 bases, and 11 bases lay between the germline ends. CDR3 amino acids: CASSGTVDNQPQHF. CDR3 nucleotides: TGTGCCAGCAGTGGGACGGTCGACAATCAGCCCCAGCATTTT.